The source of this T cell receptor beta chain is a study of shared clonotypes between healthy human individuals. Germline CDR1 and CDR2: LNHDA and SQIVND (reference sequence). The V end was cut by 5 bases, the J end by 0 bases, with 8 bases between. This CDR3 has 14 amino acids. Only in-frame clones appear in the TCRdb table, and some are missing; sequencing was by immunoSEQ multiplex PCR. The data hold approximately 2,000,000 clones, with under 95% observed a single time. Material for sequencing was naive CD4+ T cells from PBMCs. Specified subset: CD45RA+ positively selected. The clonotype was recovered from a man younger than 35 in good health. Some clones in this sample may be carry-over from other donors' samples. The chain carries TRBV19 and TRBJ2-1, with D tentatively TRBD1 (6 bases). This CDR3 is CASSRRGSYNEQFF. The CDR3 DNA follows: TGTGCCAGTAGTCGCAGGGGCTCCTACAATGAGCAGTTCTTC.